Following are 9 T cell receptor beta chains from one sample sequenced in a study of blood T cell repertoires in COVID-19. The assay was immunoSEQ multiplex PCR, and TCRdb's table has in-frame clones only and misses some. The sample records 150,000 to 200,000 clones, roughly 84% being singletons. The sequencing input was peripheral blood. Every receptor here comes from a woman aged 70-85 years with COVID-19, enrolled during active disease.

The chain has TRBV5-1 and TRBJ1-3; a possible D gene is TRBD1 (5 bases). Germline CDR1 and CDR2: SGHRS and YFSETQ. CDR3 size: 16 residues. The ends were cut back, 4 bases at V and 0 bases at J, with 14 bases in the middle. The CDR3 region has the DNA TGCGCCAGCAGCCCGCTGGGGGGAGGCTCTGGAAACACCATATATTTT. Translation: CASSPLGGGSGNTIYF. Based on the CDR3 plus reference TRBV5-1 and TRBJ1-3, the full variable domain is KAGVTQTPRYLIKTRGQQVTLSCSPISGHRSVSWYQQTPGQGLQFLFEYFSETQRNKGNFPGRFSGRQFSNSRSEMNVSTLELGDSALYLCASSPLGGGSGNTIYFGEGSWLTVV.

This clone turned up a few times. The chain has TRBV19 and TRBJ1-5, with 10 bases lining up with TRBD1. The J segment lost 0 bases and the V segment lost 6 bases, leaving 5 bases of the junction unmatched. Germline CDR1 is LNHDA and CDR2 is SQIVND (reference sequence). CDR3 length equals 16 residues. CDR3: CASSRGQGNSNQPQHF. The CDR3 nucleotides are TGTGCCAGTAGCAGGGGACAGGGGAATAGCAATCAGCCCCAGCATTTT.

The chain recombines TRBV25-1 with TRBJ2-1; 9 bases match TRBD2. Germline V CDR1 and CDR2: MGHDK, SYGVNS. V lost 2 bases to trimming and J lost 7 bases; unmatched junction nucleotides: 9. The CDR3 covers 16 residues. The CDR3 loop reads CASSESSGSRGNEQFF. The CDR3 nucleotides are TGTGCCAGCAGTGAAAGTAGCGGGAGTAGGGGTAATGAGCAGTTCTTC.

This chain joins TRBV27 and TRBJ2-7, with unresolved D. The V gene lost 8 bases and the J gene lost 7 bases, with 9 bases spanning the gap. Germline loops: CDR1 MNHEY, CDR2 SMNVEV (reference sequence). The CDR3 covers 10 residues. This CDR3 is CASGHIEQYF. The DNA of the CDR3 is TGTGCCAGCGGTCACATAGAGCAGTACTTC.

The chain combines TRBV29-1 with TRBJ1-4; D call uncertain. Germline V lookup: CDR1 SQVTM, CDR2 ANQGSEA. The CDR3 is made up of 11 amino acids. V was trimmed by 4 bases and J by 5 bases, leaving 5 bases between them. The CDR3 sequence is CSVVQNEKLFF. The DNA for the CDR3 is TGCAGCGTTGTACAGAATGAAAAACTGTTTTTT.

The chain joins TRBV5-1 to TRBJ2-3, with D perhaps matching TRBD2 (6 bases). The germline CDR1 and CDR2 sequences are SGHRS and YFSETQ. V was clipped by 1 base and J by 2 bases, with 11 bases between them. The CDR3 extends over 15 amino acids. The chain's CDR3 is CASSLFRGNTDTQYF. The CDR3 coding sequence is TGCGCCAGCAGCTTGTTTCGGGGGAACACAGATACGCAGTATTTT. Full variable domain (remainder filled in from reference TRBV5-1 and TRBJ2-3): KAGVTQTPRYLIKTRGQQVTLSCSPISGHRSVSWYQQTPGQGLQFLFEYFSETQRNKGNFPGRFSGRQFSNSRSEMNVSTLELGDSALYLCASSLFRGNTDTQYFGPGTRLTVL.

This clone appeared a single time. The V and J genes are TRBV14 and TRBJ2-5, with D maybe TRBD1 (6 bases). Per germline, CDR1 SGHDN and CDR2 FVKESK. V was pared by 0 bases and J by 6 bases, with 11 bases between. The length of the CDR3 is 14 residues. In DNA, the CDR3 is TGTGCCAGCAGCCAAGATCTCTGGGACAAGACCCAGTACTTC. Its protein product is CASSQDLWDKTQYF.

The chain links TRBV7-9 to TRBJ2-7, with 7 bases fitting TRBD2. Germline trimming cut 5 bases from V and 4 bases from J; bases unmatched to any gene: 14. Germline-derived CDR1 and CDR2 are SEHNR and FQNEAQ (reference sequence). The CDR3 spans 16 residues. CDR3 DNA sequence: TGTGCCAGCAGCGTAAAAAAGCGGGACTCAGATTACGAGCAGTACTTC. Its protein product is CASSVKKRDSDYEQYF. Full variable domain (rest looked up from reference TRBV7-9 and TRBJ2-7): DTGVSQNPRHKITKRGQNVTFRCDPISEHNRLYWYRQTLGQGPEFLTYFQNEAQLEKSRLLSDRFSAERPKGSFSTLEIQRTEQGDSAMYLCASSVKKRDSDYEQYFGPGTRLTVT.

The rearrangement joins TRBV15 to TRBJ2-5; D is perhaps TRBD2 (6 bases). The CDR3 extends over 15 amino acids. Germline loops: CDR1 LNHNV, CDR2 YYDKDF (reference sequence). The germline V and J ends were trimmed by 0 bases and 5 bases, with 13 bases remaining between them. The CDR3 nucleotides are TGTGCCACCAGCAGAGATGGCGGGGTTGGGGAGACCCAGTACTTC. Translation: CATSRDGGVGETQYF.